This note documents a single T cell receptor beta chain sequence. The germline gives CDR1 SGHTS, CDR2 YDEGEE. The CDR3 length is 15 residues. The V end was cut by 4 bases, the J end by 1 base, with 13 bases between. This record belongs to a study of T cells in Graves' hyperthyroidism and ophthalmopathy. RNA transcripts gave rise to amplified TCR beta CDR3 regions. HTBI primers were the set used in a first-round RT-PCR of the TCR CDR3. TCRdb re-derived calls from the multiplex PCR reads in MiXCR, one entry per CDR3 protein. The sample has approximately 410,000 distinct CDR3 sequences, about 15% seen once.

This sequence joins TRBV5-8 and TRBJ2-3, with D possibly TRBD1 on 5 matching bases. The receptor comes from a man aged 18 to 30 with Graves' ophthalmopathy. Sequenced: blood. The CDR3 DNA sequence: TGTGCCAGCAGCCAGAGTGGGGCCGGCACAGATACGCAGTATTTT. Translating it yields CASSQSGAGTDTQYF.